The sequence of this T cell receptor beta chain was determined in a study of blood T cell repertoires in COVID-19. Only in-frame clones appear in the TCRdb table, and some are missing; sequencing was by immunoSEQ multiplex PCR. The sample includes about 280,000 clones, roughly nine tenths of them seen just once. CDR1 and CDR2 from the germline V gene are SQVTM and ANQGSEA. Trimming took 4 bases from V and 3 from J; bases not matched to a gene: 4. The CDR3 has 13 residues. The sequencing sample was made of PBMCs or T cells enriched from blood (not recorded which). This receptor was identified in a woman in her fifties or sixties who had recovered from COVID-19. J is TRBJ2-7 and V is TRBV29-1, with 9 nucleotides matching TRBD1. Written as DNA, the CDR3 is TGCAGCGTTGTAGGGGGACAGGGCTACGAGCAGTACTTC. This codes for CSVVGGQGYEQYF.